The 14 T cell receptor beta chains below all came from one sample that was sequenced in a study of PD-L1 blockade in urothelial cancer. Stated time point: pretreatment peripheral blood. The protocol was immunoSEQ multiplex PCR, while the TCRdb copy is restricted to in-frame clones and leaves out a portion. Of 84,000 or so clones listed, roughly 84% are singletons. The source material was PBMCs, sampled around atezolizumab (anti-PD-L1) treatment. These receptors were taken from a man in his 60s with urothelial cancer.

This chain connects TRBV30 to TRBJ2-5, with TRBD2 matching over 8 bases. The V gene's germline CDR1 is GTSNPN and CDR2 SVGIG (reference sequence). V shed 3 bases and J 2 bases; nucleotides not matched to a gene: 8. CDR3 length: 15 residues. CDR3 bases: TGTGCCTGGAGCACAAGAACTAGCGGACAAGAGACCCAGTACTTC. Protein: CAWSTRTSGQETQYF.

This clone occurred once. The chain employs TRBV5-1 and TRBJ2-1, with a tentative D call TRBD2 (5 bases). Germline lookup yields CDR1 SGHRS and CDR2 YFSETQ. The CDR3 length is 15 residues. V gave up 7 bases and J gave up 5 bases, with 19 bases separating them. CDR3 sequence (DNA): TGCGCCAGCCACCCCAGAGCCGGGATCGACAATGAGCAGTTCTTC. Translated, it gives CASHPRAGIDNEQFF.

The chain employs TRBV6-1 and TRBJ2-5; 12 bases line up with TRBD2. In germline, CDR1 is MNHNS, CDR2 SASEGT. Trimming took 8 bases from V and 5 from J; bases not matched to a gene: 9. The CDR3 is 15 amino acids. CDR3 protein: CASLLRLAGGETQYF. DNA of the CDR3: TGTGCCAGCCTCCTCCGGCTAGCGGGAGGGGAGACCCAGTACTTC.

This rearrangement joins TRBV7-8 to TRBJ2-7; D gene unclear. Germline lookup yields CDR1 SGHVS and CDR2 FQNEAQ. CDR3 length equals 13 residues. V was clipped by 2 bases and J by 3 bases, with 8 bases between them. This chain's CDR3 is CASSLLRNYEQYF. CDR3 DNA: TGTGCCAGCAGCTTACTTAGAAACTACGAGCAGTACTTC.

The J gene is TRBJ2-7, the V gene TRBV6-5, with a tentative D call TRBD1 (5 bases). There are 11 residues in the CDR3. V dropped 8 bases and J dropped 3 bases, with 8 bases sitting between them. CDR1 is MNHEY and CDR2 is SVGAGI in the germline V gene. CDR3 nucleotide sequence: TGTGCCAGCGGAAGGGGCTACGAGCAGTACTTC. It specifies CASGRGYEQYF.

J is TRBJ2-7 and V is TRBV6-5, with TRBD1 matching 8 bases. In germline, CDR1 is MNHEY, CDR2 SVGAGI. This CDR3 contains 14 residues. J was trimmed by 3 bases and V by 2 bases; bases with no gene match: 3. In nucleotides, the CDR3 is TGTGCCAGCAGTTACCGCACAGGGGGCTACGAGCAGTACTTC. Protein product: CASSYRTGGYEQYF.

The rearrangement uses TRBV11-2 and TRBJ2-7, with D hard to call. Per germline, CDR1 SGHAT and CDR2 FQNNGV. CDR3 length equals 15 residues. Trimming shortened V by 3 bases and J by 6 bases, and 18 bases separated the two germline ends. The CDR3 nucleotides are TGTGCCAGCAGCTTCTCGATAGTTCCGACAAGCGAGCAGTACTTC. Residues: CASSFSIVPTSEQYF.

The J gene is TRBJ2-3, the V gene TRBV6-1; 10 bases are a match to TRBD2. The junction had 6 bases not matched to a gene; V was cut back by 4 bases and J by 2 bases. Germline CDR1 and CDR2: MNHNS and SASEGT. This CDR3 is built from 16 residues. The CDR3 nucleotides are TGTGCCAGCAGTGCCCAGGGACTAGCGCTCACAGATACGCAGTATTTT. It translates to CASSAQGLALTDTQYF.

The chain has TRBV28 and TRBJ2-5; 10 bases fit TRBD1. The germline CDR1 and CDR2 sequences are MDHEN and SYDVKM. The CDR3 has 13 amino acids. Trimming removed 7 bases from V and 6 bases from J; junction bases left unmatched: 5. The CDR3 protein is CASKRTGGQTQYF. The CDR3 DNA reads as TGTGCCAGCAAACGGACAGGGGGGCAGACCCAGTACTTC.

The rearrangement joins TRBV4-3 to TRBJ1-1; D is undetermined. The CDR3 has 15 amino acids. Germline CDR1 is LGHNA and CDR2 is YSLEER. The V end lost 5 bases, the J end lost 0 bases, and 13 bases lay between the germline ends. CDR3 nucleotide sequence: TGCGCCAGCAGCACTAACCCTTTTATGAACACTGAAGCTTTCTTT. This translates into CASSTNPFMNTEAFF.

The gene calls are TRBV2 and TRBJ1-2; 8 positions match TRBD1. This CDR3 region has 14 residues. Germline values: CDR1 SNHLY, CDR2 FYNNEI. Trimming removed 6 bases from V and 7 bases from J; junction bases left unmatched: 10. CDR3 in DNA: TGTGCCAGCAGCCCGAGGGCAGGGGGCCTTGGCTACACCTTC. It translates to CASSPRAGGLGYTF.

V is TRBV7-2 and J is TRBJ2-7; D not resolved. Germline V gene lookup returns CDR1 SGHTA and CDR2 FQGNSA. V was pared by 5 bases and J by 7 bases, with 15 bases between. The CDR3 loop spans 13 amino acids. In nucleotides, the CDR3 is TGTGCCAGCAGCCTAACTACCCCCTGGGAGCAGTACTTC. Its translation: CASSLTTPWEQYF.

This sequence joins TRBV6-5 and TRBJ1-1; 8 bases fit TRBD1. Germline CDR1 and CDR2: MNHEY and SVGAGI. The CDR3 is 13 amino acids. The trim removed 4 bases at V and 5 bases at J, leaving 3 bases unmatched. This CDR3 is CASSLGQATEAFF. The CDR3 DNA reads TGTGCCAGCAGTTTGGGACAGGCAACTGAAGCTTTCTTT.

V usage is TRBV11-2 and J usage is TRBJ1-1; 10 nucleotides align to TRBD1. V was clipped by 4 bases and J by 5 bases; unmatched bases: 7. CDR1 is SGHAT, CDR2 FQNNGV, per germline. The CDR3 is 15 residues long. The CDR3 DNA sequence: TGTGCCAGCAGCTCCGACAGGGGGCCTCGTACTGAAGCTTTCTTT. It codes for CASSSDRGPRTEAFF. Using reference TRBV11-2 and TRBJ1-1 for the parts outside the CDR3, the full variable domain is EAGVAQSPRYKIIEKRQSVAFWCNPISGHATLYWYQQILGQGPKLLIQFQNNGVVDDSQLPKDRFSAERLKGVDSTLKIQPAKLEDSAVYLCASSSDRGPRTEAFFGQGTRLTVV.